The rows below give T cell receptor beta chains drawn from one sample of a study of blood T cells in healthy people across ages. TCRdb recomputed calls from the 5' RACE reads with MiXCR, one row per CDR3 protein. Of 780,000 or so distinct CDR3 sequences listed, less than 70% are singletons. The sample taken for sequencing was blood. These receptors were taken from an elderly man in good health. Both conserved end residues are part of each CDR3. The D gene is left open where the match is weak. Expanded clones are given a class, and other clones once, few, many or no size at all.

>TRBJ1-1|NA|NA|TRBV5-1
TGCGCCAGCAGCTTCCAGGGGCCGGAGACTGAAGCTTTCTTT
CASSFQGPETEAFF
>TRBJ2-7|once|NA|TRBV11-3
TGTGCCAGCAGCTTAGCCGGAGGGATCCCCGGGCACGAGCAGTACTTC
CASSLAGGIPGHEQYF
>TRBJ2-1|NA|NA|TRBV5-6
TGTGCCAGCAGCAATACACAGACGGCGCCAGCTTACAATGAGCAGTTCTTC
CASSNTQTAPAYNEQFF
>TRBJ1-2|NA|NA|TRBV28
TGTGCCAGCAGTTCCCCCGCGGTAACTCCCGACTATGGCTACACCTTC
CASSSPAVTPDYGYTF
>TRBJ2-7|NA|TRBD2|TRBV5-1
TGCGCCAGCAGCGCCGGGACTAGCGGGATGAGCTCCTACGAGCAGTACTTC
CASSAGTSGMSSYEQYF
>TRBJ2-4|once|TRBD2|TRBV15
TGTGCCACCAGCAGAGCTAGCGGCAAAAACATTCAGCACTTC
CATSRASGKNIQHF
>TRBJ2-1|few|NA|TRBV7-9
TGTGCCAGCAGCTTAGCGTCGAAAGAGAATGAGCAGTTCTTC
CASSLASKENEQFF
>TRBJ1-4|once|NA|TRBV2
TGTGCCAGCAGTGAACGTCTCTGGGGTGAAAAACTGTTTTTT
CASSERLWGEKLFF
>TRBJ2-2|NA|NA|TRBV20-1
TGCAGTGCTGGGACCGGGGCGAAGGGCGGGGAGCTGTTTTTT
CSAGTGAKGGELFF
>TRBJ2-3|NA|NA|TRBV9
TGTGCCAGCAGCGTAGCCGACGGTCAGGGCACAGATACGCAGTATTTT
CASSVADGQGTDTQYF
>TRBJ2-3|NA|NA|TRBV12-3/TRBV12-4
TGTGCCAGCAGTTTATCGGGGGGCGGCCAGCGTCGCAGATACGCGTATTTT
CASSLSGGGQRRRYAYF
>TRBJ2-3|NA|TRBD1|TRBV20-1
TGCAGTGCCTCCTCTCGATCGACAGGGCACTACACAGATACGCAGTATTTT
CSASSRSTGHYTDTQYF
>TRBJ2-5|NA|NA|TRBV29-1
TGCAGCGTTCTCCAGACAAAGTACCAAGAGACCCAGTACTTC
CSVLQTKYQETQYF
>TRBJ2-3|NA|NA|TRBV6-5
TGTGCCAGCAGCGGGCCAGCAGATACGCAGTATTTT
CASSGPADTQYF
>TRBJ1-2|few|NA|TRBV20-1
TGCAGTGCTAGCCCAACAGGGAGGCCTAACTATGGCTACACCTTC
CSASPTGRPNYGYTF
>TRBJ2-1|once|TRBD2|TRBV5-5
TGTGCCAGCAGCTTGCCCCCGGGACTAGCGGGAAGCTCCTACAATGAGAAGTTCTTC
CASSLPPGLAGSSYNEKFF
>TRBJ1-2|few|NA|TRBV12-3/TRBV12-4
TGTGCCAGCAGTTCCGCGGGGGGCTACACCTTC
CASSSAGGYTF
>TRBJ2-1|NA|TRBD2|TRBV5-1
TGCGCCAGCAGCTCAGAAGGACTAGCGGGAGGGCCGGAGTTCTTC
CASSSEGLAGGPEFF
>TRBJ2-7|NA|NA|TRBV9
TGTGCCAGCAGCGTAGCGCCCTTGGGGAACCACGAGCAGTACTTC
CASSVAPLGNHEQYF
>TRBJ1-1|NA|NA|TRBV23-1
TGCGCCAGCACCAATCTTCCGGGACACCACTTGAACACTGAAGCTTTCTTT
CASTNLPGHHLNTEAFF
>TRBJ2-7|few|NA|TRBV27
TGTGCCAGCAGGCGATTAGGGGGTTACGAGCAGTACTTC
CASRRLGGYEQYF
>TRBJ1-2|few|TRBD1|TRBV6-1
TGTGCCAGCAGGGCCAGGACAGGCCGAGCCGCCAACTATGGCTACACCTTC
CASRARTGRAANYGYTF
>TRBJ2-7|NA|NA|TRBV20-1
TGCAGTGCCGGGAAACCAGACTACGAGCAGTACTTC
CSAGKPDYEQYF
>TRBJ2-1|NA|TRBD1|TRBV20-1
TGCAGTGCTAGAGGAGGGACAGGGGTAGAGAATGAGCAGTTCTTC
CSARGGTGVENEQFF